This TCR beta chain derives from a study of spatial heterogeneity in lung cancer. Broader study findings: The number of expanded tumor alpha and beta chains correlated with mutation number.

Time point indicated: sample taken at primary tumor resection. This clonotype was seen at least ten times. Antigen: not known. TCRdb reanalysed the 5' RACE reads using MiXCR and keeps one entry per CDR3 protein. The sample carries around 6,400 distinct CDR3 sequences, 6.5% to 7% recorded once. The ends were cut back, 7 bases at V and 0 bases at J, with 15 bases in the middle. Germline CDR1 and CDR2: DFQATT and SNEGSKA (reference sequence). The CDR3 is made up of 14 amino acids. The chain couples TRBV20-1 to TRBJ1-2, with TRBD1 as a possible D gene (5 bases). The receptor was isolated from a male donor with early-stage non-small cell lung cancer. This material consisted of lung tumor tissue, taken at surgery. The CDR3 spells CSGGGARPNYGYTF. The CDR3 bases are TGCAGTGGGGGAGGGGCCAGACCTAACTATGGCTACACCTTC.